One sample yielded the 18 T cell receptor beta chains listed below, sequenced in a study of blood T cell repertoires in COVID-19. The data were produced by immunoSEQ multiplex PCR, yet TCRdb's version contains in-frame clones alone and is incomplete. Of roughly 30,000 clones listed, roughly two thirds are singletons. The sample taken for sequencing was peripheral blood. The origin of the receptors is a human donor in a cohort sampled during active COVID-19.

V gene TRBV19 combines with J gene TRBJ1-5; D might be TRBD1 (5 bases). Germline V gene lookup returns CDR1 LNHDA and CDR2 SQIVND (reference sequence). The CDR3 totals 17 residues. Trimming removed 1 base at V and 2 bases at J, with 15 bases between. CDR3 region: CASSIGAGRSGNQPQHF. DNA for the CDR3: TGTGCCAGTAGTATAGGTGCAGGGAGGTCGGGCAATCAGCCCCAGCATTTT.

In this sample, this clone turned up once. This sequence joins TRBV7-9 and TRBJ1-3; D ambiguous. This CDR3 has 14 residues. V dropped 2 bases and J dropped 2 bases, with 7 bases sitting between them. The germline V gene encodes CDR1 SEHNR and CDR2 FQNEAQ (reference sequence). CDR3: CASSLTVTGNTIYF. The CDR3 DNA follows: TGTGCCAGCAGCTTAACGGTAACTGGAAACACCATATATTTT. The full variable domain, its missing parts supplied by reference TRBV7-9 and TRBJ1-3, is DTGVSQNPRHKITKRGQNVTFRCDPISEHNRLYWYRQTLGQGPEFLTYFQNEAQLEKSRLLSDRFSAERPKGSFSTLEIQRTEQGDSAMYLCASSLTVTGNTIYFGEGSWLTVV.

This clone was detected many times. This chain joins TRBV9 and TRBJ2-1, with 11 bases that match TRBD2. V trimming: 4 bases; J trimming: 3 bases; junction bases outside the gene matches: 6. The CDR3 extends over 16 amino acids. The germline CDR1 and CDR2 sequences are SGDLS and YYNGEE. CDR3 sequence reads: CASSPRTSGYYNEQFF. Written as DNA, the CDR3 is TGTGCCAGCAGCCCACGGACTAGCGGGTACTACAATGAGCAGTTCTTC.

The genes are TRBV11-3 and TRBJ2-7, with 9 bases aligning to TRBD1. This CDR3 region has 16 residues. Germline CDR1 reads SGHNT; CDR2 reads YENEEA. J was trimmed by 1 base and V by 2 bases; bases with no gene match: 6. The CDR3 region is CASSLQTGGRSYEQYF. CDR3 nucleotides: TGTGCCAGCAGCTTACAAACAGGGGGCCGGTCCTACGAGCAGTACTTC.

The rearrangement uses TRBV27 and TRBJ2-1; no clear D gene. Germline assignment: CDR1 MNHEY and CDR2 SMNVEV (reference sequence). Trimming removed 5 bases at V and 4 bases at J, with 12 bases between. The CDR3 covers 14 residues. CDR3: CASSLFRLYNEQFF. The CDR3 nucleotides read TGTGCCAGCAGTCTTTTCAGGTTATACAATGAGCAGTTCTTC.

This sequence joins TRBV18 and TRBJ2-7, with TRBD1 identical over 7 bases. CDR1 KGHSH and CDR2 LQKENI come from the germline V gene. This CDR3 has 14 residues. J lost 0 bases, V lost 6 bases, and 5 bases had no gene match. In DNA, the CDR3 is TGTGCCAGCTCTCCGACAGGGCCCTCCTACGAGCAGTACTTC. Encoded protein: CASSPTGPSYEQYF.

The V and J genes are TRBV11-2 and TRBJ1-4; TRBD1 aligns across 8 bases. After removal of 1 base from V and 6 bases from J, the junction contained 4 bases not matched to a gene. CDR3 length: 15 residues. Germline V gene lookup returns CDR1 SGHAT and CDR2 FQNNGV. In DNA, the CDR3 is TGTGCCAGCAGCTTAGTAGCCAGGGGGCATGAAAAACTGTTTTTT. Amino acids: CASSLVARGHEKLFF.

This clone turned up a few times. The rearrangement links TRBV5-1 to TRBJ2-3; 9 bases agree with TRBD2. Germline CDR1 SGHRS, CDR2 YFSETQ. CDR3 length: 16 amino acids. J lost 1 base, V lost 0 bases, and 3 bases had no gene match. The CDR3 DNA is TGCGCCAGCAGCTTGGCCCCTAGCGGGGGCACAGATACGCAGTATTTT. Its translation: CASSLAPSGGTDTQYF.

V and J are TRBV27 and TRBJ2-1; no clear D. Germline-derived CDR1 and CDR2 are MNHEY and SMNVEV (reference sequence). V lost 2 bases to trimming and J lost 0 bases, with 17 bases between them. The CDR3 is made up of 18 amino acids. The chain's CDR3 is CASSLNSLGSSSYNEQFF. Written as DNA, the CDR3 is TGTGCCAGCAGTTTAAATTCTTTGGGCTCTTCCTCCTACAATGAGCAGTTCTTC.

This clone came up once. V gene TRBV6-2 or TRBV6-3 combines with J gene TRBJ1-5; 8 bases match TRBD1. Germline CDR1 is MNHEY and CDR2 is SVGEGT. Losses at the gene ends were 4 bases for V and 5 bases for J; bases not matched to a gene: 1. CDR3 length equals 13 residues. The CDR3 sequence is CASSSDRDQPQHF. CDR3 bases: TGTGCCAGCAGTTCGGACAGGGATCAGCCCCAGCATTTT.

This chain uses TRBV19 with TRBJ2-1; D is possibly TRBD1 (6 bases). Trimming took off 8 bases at V and 2 bases at J, with 10 bases between the two ends. The CDR3 loop spans 13 amino acids. The germline V gene encodes CDR1 LNHDA and CDR2 SQIVND (reference sequence). The DNA of the CDR3 is TGTGCCAGTCAGGACAGCGCCTACAATGAGCAGTTCTTC. Its translation: CASQDSAYNEQFF.

This chain uses TRBV11-2 with TRBJ1-2, with a weak D call TRBD1 (6 bases). Deletions cut 1 base from V and 4 bases from J, with 16 bases between. CDR3 length: 16 residues. The germline CDR1 and CDR2 sequences are SGHAT and FQNNGV. The CDR3 nucleotides are TGTGCCAGCAGCTTAGGGCCGGGGGGGCCGGCCTATGGCTACACCTTC. Its protein is CASSLGPGGPAYGYTF.

This clone was counted between two and nine times. This chain links TRBV5-1 with TRBJ2-5, with D perhaps TRBD1 (8 bases). The germline V gene encodes CDR1 SGHRS and CDR2 YFSETQ. Between the trimmed V and J ends, which lost 3 bases and 5 bases, there was a span of 17 bases. This CDR3 has 15 amino acids. CDR3 sequence: CASSSGQAGRETQYF. In DNA form, the CDR3 reads TGCGCCAGCAGCTCGGGACAGGCCGGGAGGGAGACCCAGTACTTC.

This sequence joins TRBV3-1 (or the pseudogene TRBV3-2) and TRBJ1-6, with D perhaps TRBD1 (6 bases). Trimming removed 1 base from V and 8 bases from J, with 12 bases in between. CDR3 length: 15 amino acids. The germline V gene has CDR1 LGHDT and CDR2 YNNKEL (reference sequence). CDR3 protein: CASSQGGQFDSPLHF. DNA of the CDR3: TGTGCCAGCAGCCAAGGCGGACAGTTCGATTCACCCCTCCACTTT.

The genes are TRBV13 and TRBJ2-3; TRBD2 matches at 8 bases. The CDR3 is 17 amino acids. V lost 1 base and J lost 0; bases outside the gene matches: 6. Germline V gene lookup returns CDR1 PRHDT and CDR2 FYEKMQ (reference sequence). The CDR3 loop reads CASSLESGGVSTDTQYF. The CDR3 coding sequence is TGTGCCAGCAGCTTAGAATCCGGGGGGGTCAGCACAGATACGCAGTATTTT.

The chain couples TRBV18 to TRBJ2-7; TRBD1 matches 8 bases. Germline assignment: CDR1 KGHSH and CDR2 LQKENI. The CDR3 spans 16 residues. The V and J ends lost 3 bases and 4 bases, in that order; junction bases with no gene match: 11. CDR3: CASSPDPDRVGYEQYF. CDR3 in DNA: TGTGCCAGCTCACCCGACCCGGACAGGGTTGGGTACGAGCAGTACTTC.

The rearrangement links TRBV15 to TRBJ1-4; D not certain. V was clipped by 1 base and J by 4 bases, with 13 bases between them. The CDR3 has 16 amino acids. CDR1 is LNHNV, CDR2 YYDKDF, per germline (reference sequence). The CDR3 sequence is CATSRGNRIDNEKLFF. The CDR3 DNA follows: TGTGCCACCAGCAGAGGGAACAGAATAGATAATGAAAAACTGTTTTTT.

CDR3 nucleotides: TGTGCCAGCTCACCAACTCCCGCGGGTAGCGAGCAGTACTTC. Translated, it gives CASSPTPAGSEQYF. The chain recombines TRBV18 with TRBJ2-7; D is possibly TRBD2 (5 bases). The CDR3 consists of 14 residues. Trimming pared 2 bases from V and 6 bases from J, leaving 14 bases between. Germline V gives CDR1 KGHSH, CDR2 LQKENI.